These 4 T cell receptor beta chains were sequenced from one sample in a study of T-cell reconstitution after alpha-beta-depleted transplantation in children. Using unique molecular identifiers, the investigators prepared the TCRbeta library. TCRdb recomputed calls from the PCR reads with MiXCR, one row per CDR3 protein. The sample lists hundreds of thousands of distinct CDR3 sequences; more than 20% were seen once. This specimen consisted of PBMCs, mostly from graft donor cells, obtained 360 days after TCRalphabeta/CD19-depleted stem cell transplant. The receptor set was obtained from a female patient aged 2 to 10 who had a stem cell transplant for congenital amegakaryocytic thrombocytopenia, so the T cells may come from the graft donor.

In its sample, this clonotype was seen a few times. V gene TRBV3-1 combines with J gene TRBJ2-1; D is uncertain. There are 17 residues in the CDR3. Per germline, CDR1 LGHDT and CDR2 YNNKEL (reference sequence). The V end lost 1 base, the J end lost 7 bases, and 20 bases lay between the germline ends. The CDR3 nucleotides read TGTGCCAGCAGCCAAGTCCCAGATATAGAGAATAGGAATGAGCAGTTCTTC. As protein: CASSQVPDIENRNEQFF.

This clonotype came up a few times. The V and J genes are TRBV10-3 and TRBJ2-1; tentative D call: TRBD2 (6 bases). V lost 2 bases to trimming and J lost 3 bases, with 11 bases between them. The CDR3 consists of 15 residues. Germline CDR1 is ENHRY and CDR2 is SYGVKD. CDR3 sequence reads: CAISERERNYNEQFF. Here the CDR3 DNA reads TGTGCCATCAGTGAGCGGGAGAGAAACTACAATGAGCAGTTCTTC.

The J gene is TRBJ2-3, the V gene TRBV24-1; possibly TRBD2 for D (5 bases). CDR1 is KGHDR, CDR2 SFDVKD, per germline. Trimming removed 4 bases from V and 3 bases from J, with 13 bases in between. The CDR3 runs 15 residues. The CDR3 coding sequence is TGTGCCACCAGTGACCCCCCGCCGGGAACAGATACGCAGTATTTT. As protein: CATSDPPPGTDTQYF.

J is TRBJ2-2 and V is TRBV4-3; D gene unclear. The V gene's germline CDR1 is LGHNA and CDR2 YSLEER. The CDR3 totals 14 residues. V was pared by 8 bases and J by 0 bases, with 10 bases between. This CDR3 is CASRDDANTGELFF. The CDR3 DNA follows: TGCGCCAGCCGCGATGACGCGAACACCGGGGAGCTGTTTTTT.